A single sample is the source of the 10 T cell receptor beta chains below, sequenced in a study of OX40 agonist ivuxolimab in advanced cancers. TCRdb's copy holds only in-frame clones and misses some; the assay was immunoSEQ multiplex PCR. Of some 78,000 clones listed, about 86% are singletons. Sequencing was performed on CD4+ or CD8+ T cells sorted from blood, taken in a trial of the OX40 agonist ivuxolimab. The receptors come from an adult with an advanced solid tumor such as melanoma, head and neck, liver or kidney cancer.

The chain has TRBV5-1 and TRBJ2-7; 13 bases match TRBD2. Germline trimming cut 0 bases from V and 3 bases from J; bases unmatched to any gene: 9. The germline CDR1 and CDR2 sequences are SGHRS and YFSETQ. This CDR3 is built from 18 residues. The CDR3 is CASSLESGTSGAFYEQYF. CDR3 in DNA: TGCGCCAGCAGCTTGGAATCCGGGACTAGCGGGGCTTTCTACGAGCAGTACTTC.

CDR3 region: CASSVIGNTIYF. CDR3 bases: TGTGCCAGCAGCGTAATAGGAAACACCATATATTTT. The rearrangement links TRBV7-9 to TRBJ1-3; D unclear. The CDR3 consists of 12 residues. Germline V gene sequence: CDR1 SEHNR, CDR2 FQNEAQ (reference sequence). Trimming took 5 bases from V and 4 from J, leaving 6 bases between them.

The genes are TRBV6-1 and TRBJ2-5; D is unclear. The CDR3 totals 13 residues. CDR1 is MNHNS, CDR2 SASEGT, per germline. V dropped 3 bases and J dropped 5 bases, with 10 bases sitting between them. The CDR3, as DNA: TGTGCCAGCAGTGATATCGTCGGGGAGACCCAGTACTTC. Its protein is CASSDIVGETQYF.

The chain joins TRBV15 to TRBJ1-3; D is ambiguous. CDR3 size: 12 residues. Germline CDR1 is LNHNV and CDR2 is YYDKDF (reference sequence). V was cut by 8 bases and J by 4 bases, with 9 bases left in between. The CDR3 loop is CATGPGGNTIYF. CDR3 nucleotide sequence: TGTGCCACCGGGCCGGGAGGAAACACCATATATTTT.

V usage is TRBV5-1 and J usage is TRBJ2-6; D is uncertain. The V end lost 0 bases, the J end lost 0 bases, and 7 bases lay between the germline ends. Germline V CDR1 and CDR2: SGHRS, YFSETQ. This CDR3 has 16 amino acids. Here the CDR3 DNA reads TGCGCCAGCAGCTTGGCTTTGGGCTCTGGGGCCAACGTCCTGACTTTC. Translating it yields CASSLALGSGANVLTF.

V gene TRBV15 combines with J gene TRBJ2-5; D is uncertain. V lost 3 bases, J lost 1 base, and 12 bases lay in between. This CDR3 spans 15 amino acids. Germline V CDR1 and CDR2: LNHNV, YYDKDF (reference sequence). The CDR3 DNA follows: TGTGCCACCAGCAGGAAGAGAAACAGCCAAGAGACCCAGTACTTC. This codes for CATSRKRNSQETQYF.

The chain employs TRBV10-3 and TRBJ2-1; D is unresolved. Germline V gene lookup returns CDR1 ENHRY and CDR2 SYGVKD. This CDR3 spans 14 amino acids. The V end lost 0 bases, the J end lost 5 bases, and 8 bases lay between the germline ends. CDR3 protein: CAISESERNNEQFF. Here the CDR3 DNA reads TGTGCCATCAGTGAGTCGGAACGGAACAATGAGCAGTTCTTC.

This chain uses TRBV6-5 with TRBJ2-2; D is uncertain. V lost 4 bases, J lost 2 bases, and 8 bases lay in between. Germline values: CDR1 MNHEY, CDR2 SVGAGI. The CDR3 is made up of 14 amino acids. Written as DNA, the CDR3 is TGTGCCAGCAGTTTAAGACACAACACCGGGGAGCTGTTTTTT. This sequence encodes CASSLRHNTGELFF.

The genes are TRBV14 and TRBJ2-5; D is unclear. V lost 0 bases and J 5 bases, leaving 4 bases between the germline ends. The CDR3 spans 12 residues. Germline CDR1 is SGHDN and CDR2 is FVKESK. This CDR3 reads CASSQDAETQYF. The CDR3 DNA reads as TGTGCCAGCAGCCAAGATGCGGAGACCCAGTACTTC.

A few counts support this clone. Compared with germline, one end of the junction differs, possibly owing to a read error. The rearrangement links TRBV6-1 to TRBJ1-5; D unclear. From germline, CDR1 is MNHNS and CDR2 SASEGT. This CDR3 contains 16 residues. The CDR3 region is CASREEVGKLNQPQHF. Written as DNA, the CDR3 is TGTGCCAGCAGGGAAGAGGTAGGGAAGCTAAATCAGCCCCAGCATTTT.